The subject of this entry is one TCR beta chain. Antigen specificity is unknown. The data were taken from a study of T cell responses to AZD1222 COVID-19 vaccine. Study-wide results and limits: Reports say nearly half of spike-specific TCRs go after unmutated variant regions.

The repertoire was sequenced with immunoSEQ multiplex PCR; TCRdb's copy has only in-frame clones and lacks some. This sample has some 130,000 clones; 91% occur once, and the top ten carry 1.5% to 2%. The V end was cut by 4 bases, the J end by 2 bases, with 14 bases between. This CDR3 comprises 15 residues. Germline V gene lookup returns CDR1 MGHRA and CDR2 YSYEKL. The sequence came from an adult who received the AZD1222 COVID-19 vaccine. The V gene is TRBV4-1, the J gene TRBJ2-5; possible D gene TRBD2, 6 bases. Sample: peripheral blood, taken 28 days after the second AZD1222 dose. The CDR3 reads CASSLSGVGQETQYF. CDR3 DNA: TGCGCCAGCAGCCTCTCGGGAGTAGGGCAAGAGACCCAGTACTTC.